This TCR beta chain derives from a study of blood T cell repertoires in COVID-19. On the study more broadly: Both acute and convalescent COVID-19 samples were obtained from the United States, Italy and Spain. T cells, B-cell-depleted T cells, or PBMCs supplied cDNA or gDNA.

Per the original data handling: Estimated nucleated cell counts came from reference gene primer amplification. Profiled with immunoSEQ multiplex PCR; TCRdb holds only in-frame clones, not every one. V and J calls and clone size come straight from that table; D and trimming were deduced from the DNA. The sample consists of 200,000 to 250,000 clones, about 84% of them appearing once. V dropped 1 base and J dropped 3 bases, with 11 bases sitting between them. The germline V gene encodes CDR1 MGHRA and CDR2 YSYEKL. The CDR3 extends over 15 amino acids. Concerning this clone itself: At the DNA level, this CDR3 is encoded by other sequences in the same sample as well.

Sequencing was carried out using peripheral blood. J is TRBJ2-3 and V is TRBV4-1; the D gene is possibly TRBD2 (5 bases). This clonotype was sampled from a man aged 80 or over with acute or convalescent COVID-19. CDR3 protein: CASSQGLAGTDTQYF. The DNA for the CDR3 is TGCGCCAGCAGCCAAGGGCTAGCTGGGACAGATACGCAGTATTTT.